Listed below are T cell receptor beta chains from one sample, sequenced in a study of neurological immune-mediated disorders. TCRdb analysed the 5' RACE reads with MiXCR anew, one entry per CDR3 protein. The table lists approximately 23,000 distinct CDR3 sequences, about 10% of them singletons. Sample: PBMCs. The receptors were gathered from an older woman with HTLV-1-associated myelopathy (HAM/TSP). CDR3s include the opening cysteine and the closing phenylalanine or tryptophan.

v_gene	j_gene	CDR3aa
TRBV20-1	TRBJ2-7	CSARGDSRAPEQYF
TRBV11-2	TRBJ2-7	CASNPVPTYEQYF
TRBV20-1	TRBJ1-3	CSARANHRGGAGNTIYF
TRBV6-6	TRBJ2-2	CASRNVGELFF
TRBV18	TRBJ2-3	CASSPTFQGVDTQYF
TRBV24-1	TRBJ2-5	CATSDGRGETQYF
TRBV5-1	TRBJ2-3	CASSSGGENTQYF
TRBV20-1	TRBJ2-7	CSAIPRDSYEQYF
TRBV4-2	TRBJ1-5	CASSQESGNNQPQHF
TRBV20-1	TRBJ2-5	CSATDRGETQYF
TRBV10-3	TRBJ1-2	CAIRPGTGEGYTF
TRBV30	TRBJ2-7	CAWSGWGRGITYEQYF
TRBV5-1	TRBJ2-7	CASSQGQSGGYEQYF
TRBV11-2	TRBJ2-7	CASSFVRGVYEQYF
TRBV5-1	TRBJ2-1	CASSLQGDNYNEQFF
TRBV7-8	TRBJ2-7	CASSPGSSGVYYEQYF
TRBV5-1	TRBJ2-3	CASSSGLEQYTDTQYF
TRBV5-1	TRBJ2-7	CASSLGIGGAKGAYEQYF
TRBV27	TRBJ2-7	CASSQGRSYEQYF
TRBV5-1	TRBJ1-2	CASSLVAGQGYGYTF
TRBV20-1	TRBJ1-2	CSATQSNYGYTF
TRBV5-1	TRBJ1-1	CASSLGDRANTEAFF
TRBV7-9	TRBJ1-1	CASSLSWTGGTEAFF
TRBV14	TRBJ2-4	CASSQEAGAGIQYF
TRBV20-1	TRBJ2-3	CSARELGSGTGSTDTQYF
TRBV14	TRBJ2-1	CASSQGSPSGQFF
TRBV27	TRBJ2-3	CASALGLADTDTQYF
TRBV6-5	TRBJ2-2	CASSYRHSGYTGELFF
TRBV7-6	TRBJ1-3	CASGQGTRNTIYF
TRBV7-6	TRBJ2-2	CASSSNLAGGANTGELFF
TRBV12-3/TRBV12-4	TRBJ1-4	CASSSDGPYTNEKLFF
TRBV20-1	TRBJ1-1	CSAGRPNTEAFF
TRBV14	TRBJ1-1	CASSLHQNTEAFF
TRBV6-2/TRBV6-3	TRBJ1-5	CASSYRGQFGQPQHF
TRBV5-1	TRBJ2-3	CASSLEGSAELAGGTDTQYF
TRBV4-2	TRBJ1-3	CASSLWDSASGNTIYF
TRBV5-1	TRBJ1-2	CASSPWTAYGYTF
TRBV9	TRBJ1-3	CASSPGQGPSGNTIYF
TRBV20-1	TRBJ2-3	CSARDPGGRGLPDTQYF
TRBV7-2	TRBJ1-2	CASSPQVGPRGGYTF
TRBV6-1	TRBJ2-6	CASSETYSGANVLTF
TRBV2	TRBJ2-1	CASSEVVRPSSYNEQFF
TRBV5-1	TRBJ1-2	CASSFPGQGPQGYTF
TRBV6-5	TRBJ1-2	CASSYTGQGREKGYTF
TRBV20-1	TRBJ2-5	CSARGAGGTQYF
TRBV20-1	TRBJ1-2	CSARDRTSTNYGYTF